One and the same sample provided the 28 T cell receptor beta chains below, sequenced in a study of T cell repertoires in cytomegalovirus infection. TCRdb passed the reads through MiXCR, listing each CDR3 protein once. The sample holds 700,000 to 900,000 distinct CDR3 sequences, about 27% seen once. Which antigens these TCRs recognize remains unknown. Sequenced material: cultured CD8+ T cells from PBMCs, taken from culture after CMV antigen stimulation. The receptors shown here come from a human donor in good health (CMV status not recorded). Some clones in this sample may be carry-over from other donors' samples.

This clonotype was seen more than once but under ten times. V usage is TRBV7-6 and J usage is TRBJ2-1, with a possible D match to TRBD2 (6 bases). Trimming left V 5 bases short and J 6 bases short, with 8 bases between. This CDR3 region has 12 residues. CDR1 and CDR2 from the germline V gene are SGHVS and FNYEAQ. CDR3 sequence (DNA): TGTGCCAGCAGCCACGGGGGCAATGAGCAGTTCTTC. It encodes CASSHGGNEQFF.

This clonotype was found a few times. This CDR3 reads CASSFLGDQPQHF. CDR3 bases: TGTGCCAGCAGCTTCTTAGGGGATCAGCCCCAGCATTTT. The V and J genes are TRBV7-8 and TRBJ1-5; tentative D call: TRBD1 (5 bases). The V end was cut by 3 bases, the J end by 5 bases, with 8 bases between. The CDR3 has 13 residues. Germline CDR1 is SGHVS and CDR2 is FQNEAQ.

The V call is TRBV12-3 or TRBV12-4, the J call TRBJ2-5; 16 bases map to TRBD2. CDR3 length: 15 amino acids. The ends lost 8 bases at V and 5 bases at J; junction bases unmatched: 5. CDR3: CASGGLAGGIETQYF. CDR3 bases: TGTGCCAGCGGGGGACTAGCGGGGGGGATTGAGACCCAGTACTTC.

This clonotype showed up just a few times. V usage is TRBV7-2 and J usage is TRBJ2-1; D is possibly TRBD2 (6 bases). From germline, CDR1 is SGHTA and CDR2 FQGNSA. V lost 4 bases, J lost 4 bases, and 17 bases lay in between. The CDR3 spans 16 residues. The CDR3 region has the DNA TGTGCCAGCAGCTCTGGTGACCTCGGGAGATACAATGAGCAGTTCTTC. Amino acid sequence: CASSSGDLGRYNEQFF.

The chain is built from TRBV19 and TRBJ2-2, with D unresolved. V was clipped by 11 bases and J by 4 bases, with 17 bases between them. CDR3 length: 14 residues. CDR1 LNHDA and CDR2 SQIVND come from the germline V gene (reference sequence). CDR3 loop: CAGGSRAGTGELFF. The CDR3, as DNA: TGTGCCGGCGGATCCCGGGCTGGCACCGGGGAGCTGTTTTTT. Based on the CDR3 plus reference TRBV19 and TRBJ2-2, the full variable domain is DGGITQSPKYLFRKEGQNVTLSCEQNLNHDAMYWYRQDPGQGLRLIYYSQIVNDFQKGDIAEGYSVSREKKESFPLTVTSAQKNPTAFYLCAGGSRAGTGELFFGEGSRLTVL.

V is TRBV7-8 and J is TRBJ2-3; D is uncertain. Trimming took off 7 bases at V and 2 bases at J, with 7 bases between the two ends. Germline CDR1 and CDR2: SGHVS and FQNEAQ. There are 12 residues in the CDR3. The CDR3 loop is CASNSSTDTQYF. In DNA form, the CDR3 reads TGTGCCAGCAACTCCTCCACAGATACGCAGTATTTT.

This clonotype appeared a few times. This chain uses TRBV6-1 with TRBJ1-1; D is unclear. The CDR3 covers 16 residues. The V gene's germline CDR1 is MNHNS and CDR2 SASEGT. The V end lost 0 bases, the J end lost 0 bases, and 11 bases lay between the germline ends. In DNA form, the CDR3 reads TGTGCCAGCAGTGAAGCCCTGAGGAGCATGAACACTGAAGCTTTCTTT. The encoded protein is CASSEALRSMNTEAFF.

This clonotype was observed once. The V call is TRBV27, the J call TRBJ1-4; D call uncertain. Germline-derived CDR1 and CDR2 are MNHEY and SMNVEV (reference sequence). The CDR3 extends over 15 amino acids. Trimming took 1 base from V and 5 from J, leaving 11 bases between them. Here the CDR3 DNA reads TGTGCCAGCAGTTTATATGGTCTCCCAAATGAAAAACTGTTTTTT. This encodes CASSLYGLPNEKLFF. Using reference TRBV27 and TRBJ1-4 for the parts outside the CDR3, the full variable domain is EAQVTQNPRYLITVTGKKLTVTCSQNMNHEYMSWYRQDPGLGLRQIYYSMNVEVTDKGDVPEGYKVSRKEKRNFPLILESPSPNQTSLYFCASSLYGLPNEKLFFGSGTQLSVL.

This clonotype was counted only a few times. The chain recombines TRBV19 with TRBJ2-7; D ambiguous. V gave up 7 bases and J gave up 0 bases, with 13 bases separating them. This CDR3 comprises 14 residues. The germline V gene has CDR1 LNHDA and CDR2 SQIVND (reference sequence). The CDR3 sequence is CASKFMGTSYEQYF. CDR3 nucleotide sequence: TGTGCCAGTAAATTTATGGGAACCTCCTACGAGCAGTACTTC.

The sample holds many counts of this clonotype. The chain recombines TRBV6-5 with TRBJ2-3, with 14 bases matching TRBD2. CDR1 is MNHEY, CDR2 SVGAGI, per germline. The length of the CDR3 is 19 residues. The ends lost 4 bases at V and 3 bases at J; junction bases unmatched: 12. CDR3 in DNA: TGTGCCAGCAGTTCCCCTGGACTAGCGGGGGGCGTTTTTACAGATACGCAGTATTTT. This encodes CASSSPGLAGGVFTDTQYF.

This chain links TRBV6-1 with TRBJ2-7; D not resolved. This CDR3 is 15 amino acids long. Germline V lookup: CDR1 MNHNS, CDR2 SASEGT. Trimming left V 2 bases short and J 0 bases short, with 11 bases between. CDR3 sequence reads: CASSEFFGSSYEQYV. The CDR3 region has the DNA TGTGCCAGCAGTGAATTTTTTGGCAGCTCCTACGAGCAGTACGTC.

About this clonotype itself: One junction end does not reproduce the germline sequence, and a read error may be involved. The chain joins TRBV2 to TRBJ1-2; 7 bases are shared with TRBD1. This CDR3 has 15 residues. Germline CDR1 reads SNHLY; CDR2 reads FYNNEI. As DNA, the CDR3 is TGTGCCAGCAGTGAAGCCTGGGGAGGGGGCTGTGGCTGCACCTTC. This translates into CASSEAWGGGCGCTF.

This clonotype was seen repeatedly, ten times or more. This chain connects TRBV7-9 to TRBJ1-1; TRBD1 aligns across 7 bases. V shed 10 bases, J shed 1 base, and the junction held 15 bases outside the gene matches. CDR1 and CDR2 (germline): SEHNR, FQNEAQ (reference sequence). The CDR3 runs to 16 residues. The CDR3 reads CATLRAQGVRNTEAFF. The CDR3 DNA is TGTGCCACTCTAAGGGCCCAGGGGGTTCGGAACACTGAAGCTTTCTTT.

The gene calls are TRBV6-8 and TRBJ2-4; D remains ambiguous. There are 16 residues in the CDR3. Germline loops: CDR1 MNHGY, CDR2 SAAAGT. Trimming pared 3 bases from V and 1 base from J, leaving 13 bases between. The CDR3 loop reads CASSYGLSDAKNIQYF. The CDR3, as DNA: TGTGCCAGCAGTTATGGGCTTTCCGACGCCAAAAACATTCAGTACTTC.

This clonotype was seen more than once but under ten times. The CDR3 region is CASSYRDRVDGYTF. The CDR3 DNA is TGTGCCAGCAGTTACCGTGACAGGGTCGATGGCTACACCTTC. This rearrangement joins TRBV6-5 to TRBJ1-2; 7 bases line up with TRBD1. Germline CDR1 reads MNHEY; CDR2 reads SVGAGI. J lost 6 bases, V lost 2 bases, and 6 bases had no gene match. The CDR3 spans 14 residues.

This clonotype was found a few times. The chain combines TRBV7-9 with TRBJ2-1, with 8 positions matching TRBD1. Unmatched junction bases numbered 8, after V lost 0 bases and J lost 7 bases. The CDR3 consists of 16 residues. Per the germline V gene, CDR1 is SEHNR and CDR2 is FQNEAQ (reference sequence). Written as DNA, the CDR3 is TGTGCCAGCAGCTTAGCTGCCAGGGGGCCTGATAATGAGCAGTTCTTC. The encoded protein is CASSLAARGPDNEQFF.

The chain recombines TRBV7-6 with TRBJ2-1; possible D gene TRBD1, 6 bases. CDR3 length: 20 amino acids. Trimming pared 7 bases from V and 9 bases from J, leaving 37 bases between. The V gene's germline CDR1 is SGHVS and CDR2 FNYEAQ. The CDR3 sequence is CASTHPLRQGLDGPLVEQFF. CDR3 in DNA: TGTGCCAGCACCCACCCCCTGAGGCAGGGGTTAGACGGCCCTTTAGTTGAGCAGTTCTTC. The full variable domain, rest sourced from reference TRBV7-6 and TRBJ2-1, is GAGVSQSPRYKVTKRGQDVALRCDPISGHVSLYWYRQALGQGPEFLTYFNYEAQQDKSGLPNDRFSAERPEGSISTLTIQRTEQRDSAMYRCASTHPLRQGLDGPLVEQFFGPGTRLTVL.

To note about this clonotype: A read error is possible here, since a much larger clone lies one base away. The V call is TRBV13, the J call TRBJ1-1; D is ambiguous. This CDR3 comprises 12 residues. Looked up from germline, CDR1 is PRHDT and CDR2 is FYEKMQ (reference sequence). V lost 7 bases and J lost 0, with 6 bases in between. CDR3 loop: CASNTVNTEAFF. The DNA of the CDR3 is TGTGCCAGCAACACAGTGAACACTGAAGCTTTCTTT.

This rearrangement joins TRBV7-9 to TRBJ2-1; TRBD2 matches 8 bases. CDR1 and CDR2 (germline): SEHNR, FQNEAQ (reference sequence). The CDR3 totals 15 residues. The junction had 13 bases not matched to a gene; V was cut back by 7 bases and J by 8 bases. The CDR3 nucleotides read TGTGCCAGCAACTTCAGGGCGGGGGGCCTCGATGAGCAGTTCTTC. Translation gives CASNFRAGGLDEQFF.

About this clonotype itself: A read error is possible here, since a much larger clone lies one base away. V usage is TRBV7-6 and J usage is TRBJ2-3; TRBD2 aligns across 11 bases. This CDR3 is 17 amino acids long. V lost 4 bases to trimming and J lost 0 bases; unmatched junction nucleotides: 6. Germline assignment: CDR1 SGHVS and CDR2 FNYEAQ. CDR3 nucleotides: TGTGCCAGCAGCTCCCTAGCGGGGGGCGAGAGCACAGATACGCAGTATTTT. Translated, it gives CASSSLAGGESTDTQYF. Full variable domain (rest looked up from reference TRBV7-6 and TRBJ2-3): GAGVSQSPRYKVTKRGQDVALRCDPISGHVSLYWYRQALGQGPEFLTYFNYEAQQDKSGLPNDRFSAERPEGSISTLTIQRTEQRDSAMYRCASSSLAGGESTDTQYFGPGTRLTVL.

The count of this clonotype is one. The chain links TRBV20-1 to TRBJ1-1; 9 nucleotides agree with TRBD1. The germline gives CDR1 DFQATT, CDR2 SNEGSKA (reference sequence). The CDR3 has 13 amino acids. The V segment lost 6 bases and the J segment 4 bases; nucleotides outside the gene matches: 6. CDR3 nucleotides: TGCAGTGCACCCCAGGACAGGGGCACTGAAGCTTTCTTT. The encoded protein is CSAPQDRGTEAFF.

The V gene is TRBV20-1, the J gene TRBJ2-3; D call uncertain. CDR1 DFQATT and CDR2 SNEGSKA come from the germline V gene (reference sequence). Trimming cost V 2 bases and J 0 bases, with 12 bases left between them. The CDR3 has 15 amino acids. The CDR3 loop reads CSARPVGRSTDTQYF. The DNA for the CDR3 is TGCAGTGCTAGACCGGTCGGGCGGAGCACAGATACGCAGTATTTT.

This chain links TRBV5-1 with TRBJ1-2; D might be TRBD1 (6 bases). V lost 3 bases, J lost 6 bases, and 18 bases lay in between. Germline-derived CDR1 and CDR2 are SGHRS and YFSETQ. This CDR3 has 15 residues. CDR3 bases: TGCGCCAGCAGCTCAGACAGGATGGAAATAAATGGCTACACCTTC. It codes for CASSSDRMEINGYTF. Drawing the rest from reference TRBV5-1 and TRBJ1-2, the complete variable domain is KAGVTQTPRYLIKTRGQQVTLSCSPISGHRSVSWYQQTPGQGLQFLFEYFSETQRNKGNFPGRFSGRQFSNSRSEMNVSTLELGDSALYLCASSSDRMEINGYTFGSGTRLTVV.

The DNA of the CDR3 is TGTGCCAGCAGCCCTCGGGGGGTAATTCAGCCCCAGCATTTT. Translated: CASSPRGVIQPQHF. The chain couples TRBV27 to TRBJ1-5; tentatively, D is TRBD1 (5 bases). CDR1 and CDR2 (germline): MNHEY, SMNVEV (reference sequence). With 6 bases removed from V and 6 bases from J, the gap between germline ends came to 15 bases. The CDR3 loop spans 14 amino acids.

The chain carries TRBV25-1 and TRBJ1-1; maybe TRBD1 (5 bases). V lost 4 bases, J lost 0 bases, and 9 bases lay in between. The CDR3 runs 14 residues. The germline gives CDR1 MGHDK, CDR2 SYGVNS. CDR3 nucleotide sequence: TGTGCCAGCAGTGTCGGGGCCGTGAACACTGAAGCTTTCTTT. Its protein product is CASSVGAVNTEAFF.

This clonotype was recorded at least ten times. The rearrangement joins TRBV7-6 to TRBJ1-4; a weak D match, TRBD1 (6 bases). In germline, CDR1 is SGHVS, CDR2 FNYEAQ. Trimming took off 3 bases at V and 4 bases at J, with 9 bases between the two ends. The CDR3 spans 14 residues. The CDR3 nucleotides read TGTGCCAGCAGCTTCGGACAGTATAATGAAAAACTGTTTTTT. It specifies CASSFGQYNEKLFF.

The gene calls are TRBV10-1 and TRBJ2-7, with D possibly matching TRBD1 (6 bases). Trimming removed 2 bases from V and 4 bases from J, with 18 bases in between. CDR1 WNHNN and CDR2 SYGVQD come from the germline V gene (reference sequence). The CDR3 totals 16 residues. Written as DNA, the CDR3 is TGCGCCAGCAGTGAGAGCCCTACAGGGCGGAGGTACGAGCAGTACTTC. Its protein product is CASSESPTGRRYEQYF.

CDR3 DNA: TGTGCCAGCACCGGGGACAGGGTTCGCTATGGCTACACCTTC. Its protein product is CASTGDRVRYGYTF. V gene TRBV7-9 combines with J gene TRBJ1-2; 9 nucleotides match TRBD1. This CDR3 has 14 amino acids. J lost 4 bases, V lost 7 bases, and 7 bases had no gene match. Germline V gives CDR1 SEHNR, CDR2 FQNEAQ (reference sequence).